The 3 T cell receptor beta chains below all came from one sample that was sequenced in a study of OX40 agonist ivuxolimab in advanced cancers. Repertoires were generated with immunoSEQ multiplex PCR, while TCRdb's copy carries only in-frame clones and drops some. There are about 60,000 clones in the sample; about 87% occur only once, and roughly 0.67% lies in the top ten. Sequenced here: CD4+ or CD8+ T cells sorted from blood, sampled in a trial of the OX40 agonist ivuxolimab. The receptors shown here come from an adult with an advanced solid tumor such as melanoma, head and neck, liver or kidney cancer.

This clone was counted a single time. One junction end disagrees with the germline gene, perhaps due to a read error. The rearrangement links TRBV2 to TRBJ2-5; D ambiguous. From germline, CDR1 is SNHLY and CDR2 FYNNEI. The CDR3 sequence is 12 residues long. CDR3 in amino acids: CASNPTQGTQYF. The CDR3 DNA reads TGTGCCAGCAACCCAACCCAAGGGACCCAGTACTTC.

The chain recombines TRBV7-9 with TRBJ2-2; 8 nucleotides align to TRBD2. CDR1 is SEHNR and CDR2 is FQNEAQ in the germline V gene (reference sequence). The CDR3 length is 16 residues. Germline trimming cut 5 bases from V and 4 bases from J; bases unmatched to any gene: 9. The chain's CDR3 is CASSPGAGVGTGELFF. CDR3 DNA sequence: TGTGCCAGCAGCCCGGGAGCGGGAGTGGGCACCGGGGAGCTGTTTTTT.

V and J are TRBV5-1 and TRBJ2-3; the D gene is possibly TRBD2 (6 bases). Germline CDR1 reads SGHRS; CDR2 reads YFSETQ. V gave up 4 bases and J gave up 8 bases, with 14 bases separating them. The CDR3 is 13 residues long. CDR3 coding DNA: TGCGCCAGCAGCACGGGACTCCGAGGTACGCAGTATTTT. It translates to CASSTGLRGTQYF.